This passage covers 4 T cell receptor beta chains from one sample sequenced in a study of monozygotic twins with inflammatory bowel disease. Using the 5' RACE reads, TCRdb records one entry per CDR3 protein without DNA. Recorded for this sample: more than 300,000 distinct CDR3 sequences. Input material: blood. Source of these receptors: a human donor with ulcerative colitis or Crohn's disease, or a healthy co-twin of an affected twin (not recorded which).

The CDR3 is CSAREVLQETQYF. This sequence joins TRBV20-1 and TRBJ2-5; TCRdb selects TRBD2, and the lack of DNA leaves this call unchecked. The CDR3 consists of 13 residues. Germline CDR1 DFQATT, CDR2 SNEGSKA (reference sequence).

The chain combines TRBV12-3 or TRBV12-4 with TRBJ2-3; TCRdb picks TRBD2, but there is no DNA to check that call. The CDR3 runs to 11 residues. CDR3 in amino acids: CASNPAGTQYF.

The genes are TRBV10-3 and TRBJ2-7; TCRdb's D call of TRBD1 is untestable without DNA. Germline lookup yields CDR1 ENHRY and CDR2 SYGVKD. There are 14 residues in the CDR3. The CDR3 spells CAISGRQAPIEQYF.

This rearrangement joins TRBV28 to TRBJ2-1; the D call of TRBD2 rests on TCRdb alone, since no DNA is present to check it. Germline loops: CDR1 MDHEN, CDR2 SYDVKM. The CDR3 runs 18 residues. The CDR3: CASYPRLSGGASDNEQFF.